This T cell receptor (beta chain) was found in a study of blood T cells in healthy people across ages. The table lists this clonotype with a few counts. Its target is unknown. The V gene lost 5 bases and the J gene lost 7 bases, with 14 bases spanning the gap. CDR3 size: 13 residues. CDR1 MDHEN and CDR2 SYDVKM come from the germline V gene. General study results and limits: CMV infection status of these donors was not known.

Ranging in age from roughly 6 to 90, the donors were healthy Caucasian individuals from Russia. The authors ran a second PCR of roughly 7 to 11 cycles using a sample-barcoded 5' primer and a J-beta primer mix. TCRdb fed the 5' RACE reads into MiXCR, producing one record per CDR3 protein. The sample lists roughly 1,000,000 distinct CDR3 sequences; under 30% were seen once. A further study also used this sample, focusing on T cells of mothers and their children. From that paper: Overlap measured in related mother-child pairs was slightly, non-significantly higher than in unrelated pairs.

The receptor was isolated from a girl aged 2 to 10 in good health. The sequenced sample consisted of blood. This rearrangement joins TRBV28 to TRBJ2-5, with D perhaps matching TRBD1 (6 bases). The CDR3 here is CASSQGGTGTQYF. CDR3 in DNA: TGTGCCAGCAGTCAAGGGGGAACCGGGACCCAGTACTTC.